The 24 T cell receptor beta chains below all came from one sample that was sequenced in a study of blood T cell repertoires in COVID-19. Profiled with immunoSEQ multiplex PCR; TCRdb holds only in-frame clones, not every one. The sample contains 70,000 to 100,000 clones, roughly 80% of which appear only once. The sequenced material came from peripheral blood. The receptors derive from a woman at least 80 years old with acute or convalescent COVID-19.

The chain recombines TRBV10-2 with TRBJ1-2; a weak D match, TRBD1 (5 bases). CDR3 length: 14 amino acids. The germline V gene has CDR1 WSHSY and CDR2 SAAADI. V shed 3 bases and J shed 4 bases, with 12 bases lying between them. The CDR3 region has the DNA TGCGCCAGCAGTGAAGGGGTCGGGGGCTATGGCTACACCTTC. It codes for CASSEGVGGYGYTF.

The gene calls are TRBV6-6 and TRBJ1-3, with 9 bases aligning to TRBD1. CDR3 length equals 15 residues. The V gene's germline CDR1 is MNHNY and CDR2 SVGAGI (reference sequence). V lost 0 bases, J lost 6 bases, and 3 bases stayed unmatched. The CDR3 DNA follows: TGTGCCAGCAGTTACTCCGGACAGGGGACAAACACCATATATTTT. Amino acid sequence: CASSYSGQGTNTIYF.

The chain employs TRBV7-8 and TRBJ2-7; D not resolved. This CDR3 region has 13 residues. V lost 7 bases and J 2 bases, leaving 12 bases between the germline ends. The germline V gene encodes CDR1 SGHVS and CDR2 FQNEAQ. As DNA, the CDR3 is TGTGCCAGCACCCCTATGAAACCCTACGAGCAGTACTTC. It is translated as CASTPMKPYEQYF.

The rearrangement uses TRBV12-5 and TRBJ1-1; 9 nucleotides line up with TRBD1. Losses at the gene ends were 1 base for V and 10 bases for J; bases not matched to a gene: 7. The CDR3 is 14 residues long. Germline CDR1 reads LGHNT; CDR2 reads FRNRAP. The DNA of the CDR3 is TGTGCTAGTGGTTTGGGGACAGGGGTGGTGGGAGCTTTCTTT. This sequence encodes CASGLGTGVVGAFF.

CDR3 in DNA: TGTGCCAGCAGCTTAGTGGCAGGAGGGGTGGGCACTGAAGCTTTCTTT. The encoded protein is CASSLVAGGVGTEAFF. The chain combines TRBV7-8 with TRBJ1-1, with D maybe TRBD1 (5 bases). CDR1 and CDR2 (germline): SGHVS, FQNEAQ. The CDR3 is made up of 16 amino acids. Trimming took off 1 base at V and 4 bases at J, with 16 bases between the two ends.

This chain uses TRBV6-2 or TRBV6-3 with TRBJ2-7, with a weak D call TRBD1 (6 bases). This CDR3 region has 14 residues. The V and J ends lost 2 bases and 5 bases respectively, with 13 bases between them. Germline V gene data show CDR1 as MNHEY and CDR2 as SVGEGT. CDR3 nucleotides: TGTGCCAGCAGTTACGGGGGCAGGGGCAACGAGCAGTACTTC. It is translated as CASSYGGRGNEQYF.

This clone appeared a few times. The CDR3 reads CASSLNLGNGYTF. CDR3 sequence (DNA): TGTGCCAGCAGCTTGAATCTAGGTAATGGCTACACCTTC. The chain links TRBV5-4 to TRBJ1-2, with D hard to call. V lost 1 base and J 6 bases, leaving 10 bases between the germline ends. CDR1 is SGHNT and CDR2 is YYREEE in the germline V gene (reference sequence). The CDR3 consists of 13 residues.

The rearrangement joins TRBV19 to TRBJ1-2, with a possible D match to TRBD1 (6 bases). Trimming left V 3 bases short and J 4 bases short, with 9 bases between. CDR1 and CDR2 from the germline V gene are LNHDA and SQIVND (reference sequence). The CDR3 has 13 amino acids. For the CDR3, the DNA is TGTGCCAGTAGTATCGGGACAAGCTATGGCTACACCTTC. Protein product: CASSIGTSYGYTF.

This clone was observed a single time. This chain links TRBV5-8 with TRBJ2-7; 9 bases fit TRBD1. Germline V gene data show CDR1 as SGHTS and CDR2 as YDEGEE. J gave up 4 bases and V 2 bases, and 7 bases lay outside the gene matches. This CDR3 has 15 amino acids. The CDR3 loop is CASSLAGTGLYEQYF. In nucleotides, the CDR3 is TGTGCCAGCAGCTTAGCCGGGACAGGGTTGTACGAGCAGTACTTC.

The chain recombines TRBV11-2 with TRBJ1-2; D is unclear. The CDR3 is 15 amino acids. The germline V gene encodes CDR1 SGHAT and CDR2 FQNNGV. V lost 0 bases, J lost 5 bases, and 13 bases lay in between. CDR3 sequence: CASSLEGGQNYGYTF. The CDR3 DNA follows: TGTGCCAGCAGCTTAGAAGGCGGTCAGAATTATGGCTACACCTTC.

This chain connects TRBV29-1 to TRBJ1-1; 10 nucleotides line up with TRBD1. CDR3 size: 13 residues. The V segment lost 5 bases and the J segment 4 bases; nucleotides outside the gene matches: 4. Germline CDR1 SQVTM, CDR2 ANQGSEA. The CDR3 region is CSVRTGGTTEAFF. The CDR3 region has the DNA TGCAGCGTTAGGACAGGGGGGACCACTGAAGCTTTCTTT.

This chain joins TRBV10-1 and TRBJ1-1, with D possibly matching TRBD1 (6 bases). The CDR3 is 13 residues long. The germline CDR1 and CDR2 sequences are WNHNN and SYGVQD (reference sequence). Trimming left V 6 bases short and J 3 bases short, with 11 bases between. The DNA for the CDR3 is TGCGCCAGCAGCCCCCGGACAGACACTGAAGCTTTCTTT. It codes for CASSPRTDTEAFF.

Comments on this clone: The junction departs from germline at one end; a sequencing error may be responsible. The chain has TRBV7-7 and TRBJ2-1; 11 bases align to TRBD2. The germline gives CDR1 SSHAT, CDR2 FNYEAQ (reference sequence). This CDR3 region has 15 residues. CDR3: CASSDSGGAYNEQFF. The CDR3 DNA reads TGTGCTAGCAGTGATAGCGGGGGGGCCTACAATGAGCAGTTCTTC.

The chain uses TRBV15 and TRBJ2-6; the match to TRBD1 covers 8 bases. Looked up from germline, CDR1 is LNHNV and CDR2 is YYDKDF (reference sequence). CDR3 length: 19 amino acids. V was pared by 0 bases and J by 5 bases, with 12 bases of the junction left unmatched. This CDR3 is CATSRDPETGDPWANVLTF. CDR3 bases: TGTGCCACCAGCAGAGATCCCGAGACAGGGGACCCGTGGGCCAACGTCCTGACTTTC.

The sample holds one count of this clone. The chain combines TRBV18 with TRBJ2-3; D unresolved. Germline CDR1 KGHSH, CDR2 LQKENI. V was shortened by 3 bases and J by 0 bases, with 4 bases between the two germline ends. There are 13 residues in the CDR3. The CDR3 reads CASSPQSTDTQYF. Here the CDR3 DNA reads TGTGCCAGCTCACCTCAGAGCACAGATACGCAGTATTTT.

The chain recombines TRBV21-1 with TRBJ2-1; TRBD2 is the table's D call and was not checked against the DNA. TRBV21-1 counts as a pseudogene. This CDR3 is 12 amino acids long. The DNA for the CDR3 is TGTGCCAGCAGCACTCGAGGCAATGAGCAGTTCTTC. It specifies CASSTRGNEQFF.

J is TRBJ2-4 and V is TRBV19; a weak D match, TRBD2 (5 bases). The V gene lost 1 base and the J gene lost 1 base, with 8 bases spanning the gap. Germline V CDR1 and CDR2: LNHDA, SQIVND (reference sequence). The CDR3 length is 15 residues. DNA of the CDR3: TGTGCCAGTAGTATAGTTCCTAGCGCCAAAAACATTCAGTACTTC. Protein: CASSIVPSAKNIQYF.

CDR3 protein: CASNLPTGTGELFF. The CDR3 DNA is TGTGCCAGCAACCTACCAACGGGTACCGGGGAGCTGTTTTTT. V usage is TRBV5-4 and J usage is TRBJ2-2, with no clear D. The CDR3 has 14 residues. Trimming removed 6 bases from V and 5 bases from J, with 14 bases in between. CDR1 is SGHNT, CDR2 YYREEE, per germline (reference sequence).

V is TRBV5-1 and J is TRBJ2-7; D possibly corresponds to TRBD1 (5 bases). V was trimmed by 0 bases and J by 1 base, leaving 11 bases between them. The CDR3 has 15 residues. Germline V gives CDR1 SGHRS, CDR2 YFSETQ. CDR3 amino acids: CASSLGPGLSYEQYF. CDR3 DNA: TGCGCCAGCAGCTTGGGGCCAGGGCTTTCCTACGAGCAGTACTTC.

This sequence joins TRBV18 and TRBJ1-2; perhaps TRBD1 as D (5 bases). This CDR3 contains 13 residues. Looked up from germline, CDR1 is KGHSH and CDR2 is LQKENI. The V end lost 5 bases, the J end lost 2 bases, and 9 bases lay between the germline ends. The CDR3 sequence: CASSAGRNYGYTF. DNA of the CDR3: TGTGCCAGCTCAGCGGGACGGAACTATGGCTACACCTTC. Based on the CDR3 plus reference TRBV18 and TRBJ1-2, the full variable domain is NAGVMQNPRHLVRRRGQEARLRCSPMKGHSHVYWYRQLPEEGLKFMVYLQKENIIDESGMPKERFSAEFPKEGPSILRIQQVVRGDSAAYFCASSAGRNYGYTFGSGTRLTVV.

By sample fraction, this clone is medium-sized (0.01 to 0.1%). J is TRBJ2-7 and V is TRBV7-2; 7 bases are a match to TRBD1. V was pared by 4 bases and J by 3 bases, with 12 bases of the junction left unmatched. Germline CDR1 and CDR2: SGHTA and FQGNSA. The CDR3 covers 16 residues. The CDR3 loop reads CASSSLRGGEGYEQYF. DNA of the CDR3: TGTGCCAGCAGCTCCTTGCGAGGGGGCGAAGGCTACGAGCAGTACTTC.

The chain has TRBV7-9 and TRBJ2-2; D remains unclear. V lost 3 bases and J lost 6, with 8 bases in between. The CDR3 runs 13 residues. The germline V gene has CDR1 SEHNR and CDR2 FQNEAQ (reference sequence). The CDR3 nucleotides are TGTGCCAGCAGCTTGGAGAAGGCCGGGGAGCTGTTTTTT. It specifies CASSLEKAGELFF.

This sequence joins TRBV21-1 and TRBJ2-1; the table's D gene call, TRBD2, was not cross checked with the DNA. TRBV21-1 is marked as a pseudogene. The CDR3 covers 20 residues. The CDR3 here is CASSKDGPRAGGNPYNEQFF. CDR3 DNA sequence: TGTGCCAGCAGCAAAGACGGTCCACGAGCGGGGGGGAACCCTTACAATGAGCAGTTCTTC.

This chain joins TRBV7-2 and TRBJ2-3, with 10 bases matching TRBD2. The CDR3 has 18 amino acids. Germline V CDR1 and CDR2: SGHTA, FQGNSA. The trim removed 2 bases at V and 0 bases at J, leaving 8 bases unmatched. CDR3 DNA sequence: TGTGCCAGCAGCTTACTCATAGCGGGGGGCTCTAGCACAGATACGCAGTATTTT. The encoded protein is CASSLLIAGGSSTDTQYF. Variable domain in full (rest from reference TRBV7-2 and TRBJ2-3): GAGVSQSPSNKVTEKGKDVELRCDPISGHTALYWYRQSLGQGLEFLIYFQGNSAPDKSGLPSDRFSAERTGGSVSTLTIQRTQQEDSAVYLCASSLLIAGGSSTDTQYFGPGTRLTVL.